Shown below are 2 T cell receptor beta chains from a single sample sequenced in a study of blood T cell repertoires in COVID-19. The data were produced by immunoSEQ multiplex PCR, yet TCRdb's version contains in-frame clones alone and is incomplete. The sample contains about 15,000 clones, about 88% of which appear only once. Sequenced input: peripheral blood. The receptors were gathered from a woman aged 65 to 85 in a cohort sampled during active or convalescent COVID-19.

V and J are TRBV7-9 and TRBJ1-5; TRBD1 aligns across 7 bases. The CDR3 sequence is 14 residues long. Germline loops: CDR1 SEHNR, CDR2 FQNEAQ (reference sequence). With 5 bases clipped from V and 4 bases from J, the junction kept 5 bases outside the gene matches. The CDR3 loop is CASSPMTGNQPQHF. The CDR3 bases are TGTGCCAGCAGCCCAATGACAGGGAATCAGCCCCAGCATTTT.

The chain uses TRBV9 and TRBJ1-1; D is possibly TRBD1 (5 bases). V lost 3 bases, J lost 8 bases, and 20 bases lay in between. Germline CDR1 is SGDLS and CDR2 is YYNGEE. This CDR3 comprises 15 residues. The CDR3 region has the DNA TGTGCCAGCAGCGCGCGGGGCAGGGATCCCTCAGAAGCTTTCTTT. Its protein is CASSARGRDPSEAFF.